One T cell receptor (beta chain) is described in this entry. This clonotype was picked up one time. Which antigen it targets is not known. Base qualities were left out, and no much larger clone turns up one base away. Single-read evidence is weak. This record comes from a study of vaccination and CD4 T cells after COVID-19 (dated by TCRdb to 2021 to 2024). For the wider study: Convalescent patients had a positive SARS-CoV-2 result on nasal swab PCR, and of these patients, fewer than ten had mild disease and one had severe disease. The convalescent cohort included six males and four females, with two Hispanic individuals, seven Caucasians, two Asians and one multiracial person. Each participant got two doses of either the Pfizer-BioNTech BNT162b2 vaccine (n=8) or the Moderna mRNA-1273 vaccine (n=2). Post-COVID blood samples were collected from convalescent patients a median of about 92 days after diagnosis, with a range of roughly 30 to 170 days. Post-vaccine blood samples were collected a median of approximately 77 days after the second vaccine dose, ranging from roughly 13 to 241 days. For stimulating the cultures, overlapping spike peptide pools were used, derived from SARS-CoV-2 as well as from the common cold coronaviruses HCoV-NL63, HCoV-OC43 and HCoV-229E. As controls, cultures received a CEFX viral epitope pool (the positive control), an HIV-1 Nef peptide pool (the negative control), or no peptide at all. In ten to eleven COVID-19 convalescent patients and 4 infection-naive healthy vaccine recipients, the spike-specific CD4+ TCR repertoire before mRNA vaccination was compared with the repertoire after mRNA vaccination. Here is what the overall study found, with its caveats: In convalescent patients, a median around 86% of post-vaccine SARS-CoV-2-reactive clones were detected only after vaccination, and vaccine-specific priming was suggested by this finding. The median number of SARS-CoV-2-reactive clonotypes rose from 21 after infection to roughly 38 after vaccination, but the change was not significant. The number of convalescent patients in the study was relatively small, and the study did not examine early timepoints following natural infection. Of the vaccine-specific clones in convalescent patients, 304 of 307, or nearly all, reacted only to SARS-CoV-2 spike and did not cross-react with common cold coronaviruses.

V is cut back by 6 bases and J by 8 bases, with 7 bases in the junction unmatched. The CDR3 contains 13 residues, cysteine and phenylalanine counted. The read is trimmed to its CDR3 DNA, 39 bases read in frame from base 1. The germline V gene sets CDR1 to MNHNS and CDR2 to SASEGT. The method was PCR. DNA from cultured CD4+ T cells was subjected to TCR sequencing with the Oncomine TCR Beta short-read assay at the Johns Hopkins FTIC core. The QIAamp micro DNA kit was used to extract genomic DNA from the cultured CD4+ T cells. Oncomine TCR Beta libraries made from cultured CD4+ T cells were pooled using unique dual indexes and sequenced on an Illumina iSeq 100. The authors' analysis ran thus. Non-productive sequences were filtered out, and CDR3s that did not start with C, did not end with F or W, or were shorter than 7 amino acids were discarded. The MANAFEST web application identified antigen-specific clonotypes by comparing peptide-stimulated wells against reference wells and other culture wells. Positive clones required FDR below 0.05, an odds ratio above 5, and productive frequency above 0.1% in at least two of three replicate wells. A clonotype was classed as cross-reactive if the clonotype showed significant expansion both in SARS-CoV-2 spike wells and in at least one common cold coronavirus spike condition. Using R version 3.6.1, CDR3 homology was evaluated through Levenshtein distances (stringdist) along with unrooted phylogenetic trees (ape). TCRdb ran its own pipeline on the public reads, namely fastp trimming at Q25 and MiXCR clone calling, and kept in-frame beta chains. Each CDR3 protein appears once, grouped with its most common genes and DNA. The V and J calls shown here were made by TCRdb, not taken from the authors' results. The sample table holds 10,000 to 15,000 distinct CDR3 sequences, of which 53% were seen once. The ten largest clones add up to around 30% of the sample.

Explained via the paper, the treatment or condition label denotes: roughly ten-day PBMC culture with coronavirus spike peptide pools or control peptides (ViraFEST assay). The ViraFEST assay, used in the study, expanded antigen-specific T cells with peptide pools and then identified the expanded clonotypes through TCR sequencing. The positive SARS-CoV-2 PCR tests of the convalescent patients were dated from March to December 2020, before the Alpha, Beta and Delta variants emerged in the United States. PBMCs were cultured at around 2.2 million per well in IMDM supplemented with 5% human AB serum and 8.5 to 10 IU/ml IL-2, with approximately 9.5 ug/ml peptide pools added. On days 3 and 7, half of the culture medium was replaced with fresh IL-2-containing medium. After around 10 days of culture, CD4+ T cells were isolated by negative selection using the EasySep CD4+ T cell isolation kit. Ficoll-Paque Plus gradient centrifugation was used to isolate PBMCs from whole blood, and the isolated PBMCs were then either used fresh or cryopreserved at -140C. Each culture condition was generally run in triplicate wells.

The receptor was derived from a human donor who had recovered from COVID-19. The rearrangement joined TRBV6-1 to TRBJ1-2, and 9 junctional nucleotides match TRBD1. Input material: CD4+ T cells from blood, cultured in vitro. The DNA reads TGTGCCAGCAGACCGACAGGGGGTCCCGGCTACACCTTC. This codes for CASRPTGGPGYTF.